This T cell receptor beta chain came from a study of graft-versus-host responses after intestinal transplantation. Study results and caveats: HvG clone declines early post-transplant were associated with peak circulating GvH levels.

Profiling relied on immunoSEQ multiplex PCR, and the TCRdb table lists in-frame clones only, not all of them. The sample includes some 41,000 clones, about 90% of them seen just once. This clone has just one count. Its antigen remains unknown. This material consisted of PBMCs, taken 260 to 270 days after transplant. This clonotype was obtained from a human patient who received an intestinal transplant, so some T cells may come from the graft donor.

The CDR3: CASSTRQGSTDTQYF. DNA of the CDR3: TGTGCCAGCAGCACCAGACAGGGAAGCACAGATACGCAGTATTTT. The chain employs TRBV11-1 and TRBJ2-3; 7 nucleotides agree with TRBD1. This CDR3 contains 15 residues. Trimming took 5 bases from V and 0 from J; bases not matched to a gene: 5. The V gene's germline CDR1 is SGHAT and CDR2 FQDESV (reference sequence).